These 9 T cell receptor beta chains came from one sample sequenced in a study of T cell responses to AZD1222 COVID-19 vaccine. Profiling relied on immunoSEQ multiplex PCR, and the TCRdb table lists in-frame clones only, not all of them. There are some 130,000 clones in the sample; approximately 80% occur only once, and approximately 4% lies in the top ten. The sequences come from peripheral blood, collected on day 0 of AZD1222 vaccination. The receptor set was obtained from an adult in good health.

The rearrangement joins TRBV7-8 to TRBJ1-5; the match to TRBD1 covers 8 bases. The CDR3 runs to 17 residues. Unmatched junction bases numbered 14, after V lost 4 bases and J lost 6 bases. Germline lookup yields CDR1 SGHVS and CDR2 FQNEAQ. CDR3 residues: CASSSSPRQGMGQPQHF. The CDR3 nucleotides read TGTGCCAGCAGCTCCTCGCCCCGACAGGGGATGGGTCAGCCCCAGCATTTT. Combining the CDR3 with reference TRBV7-8 and TRBJ1-5 gives the whole variable domain GAGVSQSPRYKVAKRGQDVALRCDPISGHVSLFWYQQALGQGPEFLTYFQNEAQLDKSGLPSDRFFAERPEGSVSTLKIQRTQQEDSAVYLCASSSSPRQGMGQPQHFGDGTRLSIL.

The CDR3 is CAWSIDNNQPQHF. For the CDR3, the DNA is TGTGCCTGGAGTATAGACAACAATCAGCCCCAGCATTTT. This chain links TRBV30 with TRBJ1-5; D is undetermined. Germline lookup yields CDR1 GTSNPN and CDR2 SVGIG (reference sequence). The length of the CDR3 is 13 residues. Between the trimmed V and J ends, which lost 2 bases and 3 bases, there was a span of 8 bases.

V is TRBV19 and J is TRBJ1-5; D perhaps matches TRBD1 (5 bases). Per germline, CDR1 LNHDA and CDR2 SQIVND (reference sequence). The CDR3 length is 15 residues. V lost 1 base and J 3 bases, leaving 10 bases between the germline ends. In nucleotides, the CDR3 is TGTGCCAGTAGTATAGCTCCACAGGTCAATCAGCCCCAGCATTTT. It is translated as CASSIAPQVNQPQHF. The full variable domain, completed using reference TRBV19 and TRBJ1-5, is DGGITQSPKYLFRKEGQNVTLSCEQNLNHDAMYWYRQDPGQGLRLIYYSQIVNDFQKGDIAEGYSVSREKKESFPLTVTSAQKNPTAFYLCASSIAPQVNQPQHFGDGTRLSIL.

The chain carries TRBV28 and TRBJ1-2; TRBD1 agrees at 8 bases. CDR1 and CDR2 from the germline V gene are MDHEN and SYDVKM. V lost 4 bases, J lost 11 bases, and 6 bases stayed unmatched. This CDR3 has 12 amino acids. CDR3 loop: CASSWGRQGYTF. The CDR3 DNA reads TGTGCCAGCAGTTGGGGAAGACAGGGGTACACCTTC.

The J gene is TRBJ1-1, the V gene TRBV19; 7 bases line up with TRBD1. This CDR3 has 16 amino acids. Germline V gene data show CDR1 as LNHDA and CDR2 as SQIVND (reference sequence). V lost 6 bases, J lost 3 bases, and 13 bases stayed unmatched. The CDR3 loop reads CASSNPGQLLDTEAFF. CDR3 sequence (DNA): TGTGCCAGTAGCAATCCGGGACAGCTTTTGGACACTGAAGCTTTCTTT. Variable domain in full (rest from reference TRBV19 and TRBJ1-1): DGGITQSPKYLFRKEGQNVTLSCEQNLNHDAMYWYRQDPGQGLRLIYYSQIVNDFQKGDIAEGYSVSREKKESFPLTVTSAQKNPTAFYLCASSNPGQLLDTEAFFGQGTRLTVV.

The chain employs TRBV27 and TRBJ2-7; tentatively, D is TRBD2 (7 bases). Trimming removed 5 bases from V and 4 bases from J, with 15 bases in between. Per the germline V gene, CDR1 is MNHEY and CDR2 is SMNVEV (reference sequence). The CDR3 is 14 residues long. The CDR3 loop is CASSRSGGPYEQYF. The CDR3 nucleotides are TGTGCCAGCAGTAGATCGGGGGGCCCATACGAGCAGTACTTC.

The chain joins TRBV19 to TRBJ1-1, with a weak D call TRBD1 (5 bases). Germline assignment: CDR1 LNHDA and CDR2 SQIVND (reference sequence). The CDR3 extends over 14 amino acids. Trimming removed 4 bases from V and 5 bases from J, with 14 bases in between. The CDR3 spells CASSNPTGRTEAFF. CDR3 nucleotides: TGTGCCAGTAGTAACCCTACAGGTAGAACTGAAGCTTTCTTT.

The rearrangement joins TRBV7-9 to TRBJ1-2; D is uncertain. V gave up 6 bases and J gave up 4 bases, with 12 bases separating them. Germline CDR1 reads SEHNR; CDR2 reads FQNEAQ (reference sequence). The CDR3 consists of 13 residues. CDR3 sequence (DNA): TGTGCCAGCAGAGCGGTGGCAGGCTATGGCTACACCTTC. This codes for CASRAVAGYGYTF.

This CDR3 reads CASSIDTGGLRYTF. As DNA, the CDR3 is TGTGCCAGTAGTATAGACACTGGAGGGTTACGCTACACCTTC. The chain is built from TRBV19 and TRBJ1-2; D not certain. The V and J ends lost 0 bases and 9 bases respectively, with 14 bases between them. CDR3 length equals 14 residues. Germline CDR1 reads LNHDA; CDR2 reads SQIVND (reference sequence).